Listed here is a single T cell receptor (beta chain). As yet, its antigen is unknown. This entry comes from a study of neoadjuvant anti-PD-1 for oral cavity cancer. The study's findings and limits: With three patients per group, TCR findings need larger cohorts.

Profiling relied on immunoSEQ multiplex PCR, and the TCRdb table lists in-frame clones only, not all of them. The data hold 6,500 to 9,000 clones, with 48% observed a single time. V was cut by 8 bases and J by 2 bases, with 10 bases left in between. The CDR3 loop spans 11 amino acids. Germline V CDR1 and CDR2: DFQATT, SNEGSKA (reference sequence). This chain connects TRBV20-1 to TRBJ2-7, with D uncertain. Sequenced material: tumor tissue, taken before nivolumab (anti-PD-1) treatment. This receptor was identified in a person between 40 and 80 years old with oral cavity squamous cell carcinoma. CDR3 amino acids: CSSGDPYEQYF. In DNA form, the CDR3 reads TGCAGTTCCGGTGACCCCTACGAGCAGTACTTC.